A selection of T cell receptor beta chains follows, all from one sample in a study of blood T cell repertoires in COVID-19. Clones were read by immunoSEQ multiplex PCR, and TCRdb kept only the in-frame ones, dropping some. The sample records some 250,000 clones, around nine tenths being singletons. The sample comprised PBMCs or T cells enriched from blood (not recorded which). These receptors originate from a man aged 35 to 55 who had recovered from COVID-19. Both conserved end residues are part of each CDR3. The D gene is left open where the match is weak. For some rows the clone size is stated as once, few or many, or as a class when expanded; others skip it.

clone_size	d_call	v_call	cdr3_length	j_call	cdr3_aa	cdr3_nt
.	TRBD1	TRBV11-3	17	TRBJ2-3	CASSLGLGTGVTDTQYF	TGTGCCAGCAGCTTAGGTCTCGGGACAGGGGTCACAGATACGCAGTATTTT
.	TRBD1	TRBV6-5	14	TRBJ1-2	CASPGQGARYGYTF	TGTGCCAGCCCGGGACAGGGGGCGCGCTATGGCTACACCTTC
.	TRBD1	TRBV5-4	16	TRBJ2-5	CASSLGGQGVHETQYF	TGTGCCAGCAGCTTGGGGGGACAGGGGGTCCACGAGACCCAGTACTTC
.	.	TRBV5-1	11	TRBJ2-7	CASSQNYEQYF	TGCGCCAGCAGCCAAAACTACGAGCAGTACTTC
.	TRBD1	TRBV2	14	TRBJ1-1	CASSSGQGATEAFF	TGTGCCAGCAGTAGTGGACAGGGGGCTACTGAAGCTTTCTTT
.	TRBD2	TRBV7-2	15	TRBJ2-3	CASSPEMLIAGEWYF	TGTGCCAGCAGCCCCGAAATGCTTATAGCGGGAGAGTGGTATTTT
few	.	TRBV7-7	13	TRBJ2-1	CASTPSTDNEQFF	TGTGCCAGCACCCCCTCGACAGACAATGAGCAGTTCTTC
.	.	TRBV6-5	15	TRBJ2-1	CASSYRAELPDEQFF	TGTGCCAGCAGTTACCGAGCCGAACTACCTGACGAGCAGTTCTTC
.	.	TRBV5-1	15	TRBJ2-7	CASSLDSLSSYEQYF	TGCGCCAGCAGCTTGGACTCTCTGAGCTCCTACGAGCAGTACTTC
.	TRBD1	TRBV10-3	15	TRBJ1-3	CAISGGTDSGNTIYF	TGTGCCATCAGTGGCGGGACAGACTCTGGAAACACCATATATTTT
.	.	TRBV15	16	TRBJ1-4	CATSRDPTGRNEKLFF	TGTGCCACCAGCAGAGACCCGACAGGAAGAAATGAAAAACTGTTTTTT
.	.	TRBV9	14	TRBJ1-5	CASSEGDSNQPQHF	TGTGCCAGCAGCGAGGGGGATAGCAATCAGCCCCAGCATTTT
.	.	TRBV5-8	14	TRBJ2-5	CASSLEIGGETQYF	TGTGCCAGCAGCTTGGAAATAGGGGGAGAGACCCAGTACTTC
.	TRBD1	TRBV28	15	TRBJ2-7	CASRVGTGKNYEQYF	TGTGCCAGCAGGGTAGGGACAGGAAAGAACTACGAGCAGTACTTC
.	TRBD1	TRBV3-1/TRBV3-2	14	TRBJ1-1	CASSQSGGVTEAFF	TGTGCCAGCAGCCAATCAGGGGGTGTGACTGAAGCTTTCTTT
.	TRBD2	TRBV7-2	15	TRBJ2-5	CASSPGLAVQETQYF	TGTGCCAGCAGTCCGGGACTAGCGGTCCAAGAGACCCAGTACTTC
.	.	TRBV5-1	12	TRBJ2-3	CASSLKEDTQYF	TGCGCCAGCAGCTTGAAAGAGGATACGCAGTATTTT
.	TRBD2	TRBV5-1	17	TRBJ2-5	CASSLLGLAGGGETQYF	TGCGCCAGCAGCTTACTGGGACTAGCGGGAGGGGGAGAGACCCAGTACTTC
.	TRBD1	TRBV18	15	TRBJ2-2	CASSGRQGNTGELFF	TGTGCCAGCTCAGGACGACAGGGAAACACCGGGGAGCTGTTTTTT
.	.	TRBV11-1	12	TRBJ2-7	CASSRASYEQYF	TGTGCCAGCAGCCGCGCTTCCTACGAGCAGTACTTC
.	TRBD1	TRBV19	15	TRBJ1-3	CASSSRQGRGNTIYF	TGTGCCAGTAGTTCGCGACAGGGTCGTGGAAACACCATATATTTT
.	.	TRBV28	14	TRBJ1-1	CASSLPRVNTEAFF	TGTGCCAGCAGTTTACCCAGGGTGAACACTGAAGCTTTCTTT
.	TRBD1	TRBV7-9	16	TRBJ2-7	CASSPSTGGLQYEQYF	TGTGCCAGCAGTCCTAGTACAGGGGGTCTCCAGTACGAGCAGTACTTC
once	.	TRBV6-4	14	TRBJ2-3	CASSETSSTDTQYF	TGTGCCAGCAGTGAAACGAGTAGCACAGATACGCAGTATTTT
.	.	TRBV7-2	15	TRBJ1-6	CASSLQGGNNSPLHF	TGTGCCAGCAGCTTACAGGGTGGGAATAATTCACCCCTCCACTTT
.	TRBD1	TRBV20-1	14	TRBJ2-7	CSASGDRGVHEQYF	TGCAGTGCTAGTGGTGACAGGGGCGTACACGAGCAGTACTTC
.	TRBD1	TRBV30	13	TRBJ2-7	CAWGPGQGPEQYF	TGTGCCTGGGGACCGGGACAGGGCCCTGAGCAGTACTTC
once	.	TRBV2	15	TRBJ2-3	CASSEVLQNTDTQYF	TGTGCCAGCAGTGAAGTTCTACAGAACACAGATACGCAGTATTTT
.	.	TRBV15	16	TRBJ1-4	CATSRVGHHSNEKLFF	TGTGCCACCAGCAGAGTGGGACACCATAGTAATGAAAAACTGTTTTTT
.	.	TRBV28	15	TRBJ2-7	CASSLILTASYEQYF	TGTGCCAGCAGTTTGATATTGACAGCCTCCTACGAGCAGTACTTC
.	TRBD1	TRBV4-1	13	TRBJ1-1	CASSQGYRGYAFF	TGCGCCAGCAGCCAAGGATACAGGGGATATGCTTTCTTT
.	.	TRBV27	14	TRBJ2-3	CASSFSGGKDTQYF	TGTGCCAGCAGTTTTTCCGGAGGGAAGGATACGCAGTATTTT
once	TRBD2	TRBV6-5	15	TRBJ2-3	CASELAGGLADTQYF	TGTGCCAGCGAGCTAGCGGGGGGGCTAGCAGATACGCAGTATTTT
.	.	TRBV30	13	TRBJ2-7	CAWSATRVSEQYF	TGTGCCTGGAGTGCAACCAGGGTGTCCGAGCAGTACTTC
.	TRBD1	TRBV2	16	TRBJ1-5	CASSDNLGGGNQPQHF	TGTGCCAGCAGTGATAACTTAGGGGGCGGCAATCAGCCCCAGCATTTT
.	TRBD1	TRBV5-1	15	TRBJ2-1	CASSSRDRTAGEQFF	TGCGCCAGCAGCTCCCGGGACAGGACAGCGGGTGAGCAGTTCTTC
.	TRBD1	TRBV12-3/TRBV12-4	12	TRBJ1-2	CASSLGDRGYTF	TGTGCCAGCAGCTTAGGGGACAGAGGCTACACCTTC
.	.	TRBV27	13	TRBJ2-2	CASSFRETGELFF	TGTGCCAGCAGCTTTCGAGAGACCGGGGAGCTGTTTTTT
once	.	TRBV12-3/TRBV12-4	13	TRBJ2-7	CASSSDRGYEQYF	TGTGCCAGCAGTTCTGACCGGGGCTACGAGCAGTACTTC
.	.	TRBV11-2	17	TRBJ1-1	CASSLDPPATANTEAFF	TGTGCCAGCAGCTTAGATCCCCCCGCGACAGCGAACACTGAAGCTTTCTTT
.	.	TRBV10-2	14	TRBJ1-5	CASSFDRSGQPQHF	TGCGCCAGCAGTTTCGACAGGTCAGGTCAGCCCCAGCATTTT
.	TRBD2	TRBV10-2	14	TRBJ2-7	CASSASGSLYEQYF	TGCGCCAGCAGTGCAAGCGGGAGCTTGTACGAGCAGTACTTC
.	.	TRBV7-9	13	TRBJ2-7	CASSSDRGYEQYF	TGTGCCAGCAGCTCCGACAGAGGATACGAGCAGTACTTC
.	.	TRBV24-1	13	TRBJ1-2	CATSDERNYGYTF	TGTGCCACCAGTGACGAACGGAACTATGGCTACACCTTC
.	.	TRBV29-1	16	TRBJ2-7	CSVSVSLGQGYGEQYF	TGCAGCGTTTCTGTCTCGCTAGGGCAGGGTTATGGCGAGCAGTACTTC
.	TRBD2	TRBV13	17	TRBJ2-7	CASSLSPWASGSNEQYF	TGTGCCAGCAGCTTATCTCCCTGGGCTAGCGGGAGTAACGAGCAGTACTTC
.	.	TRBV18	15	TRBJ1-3	CASSPTGRNGNTIYF	TGTGCCAGCTCACCAACAGGGAGAAATGGAAACACCATATATTTT
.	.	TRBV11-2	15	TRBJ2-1	CASSSTPDKWDEQFF	TGTGCCAGCAGCTCTACCCCGGACAAGTGGGATGAGCAGTTCTTC
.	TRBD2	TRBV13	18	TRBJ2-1	CASSPGPGGGGSYNEQFF	TGTGCCAGCAGCCCCGGACCGGGGGGGGGAGGCTCCTACAATGAGCAGTTCTTC
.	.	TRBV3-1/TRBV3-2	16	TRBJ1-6	CASSQRLERRGSPLHF	TGTGCCAGCAGCCAACGCCTCGAGAGAAGAGGATCACCCCTCCACTTT